This TCR beta chain appears in the sequencing data of a study of T cell responses to AZD1222 COVID-19 vaccine. Study-wide results and caveats: Nearly half of spike-specific TCRs reportedly target unmutated variant regions.

The ends were cut back, 0 bases at V and 0 bases at J, with 10 bases in the middle. Per the germline V gene, CDR1 is SGDLS and CDR2 is YYNGEE. This CDR3 has 15 residues. The protocol was immunoSEQ multiplex PCR, while the TCRdb copy is restricted to in-frame clones and leaves out a portion. The sample contains some 200,000 clones, more than 85% of which appear only once. To note about this clone: Its specificity is not known.

The sequence was obtained from an adult in good health. Specimen: peripheral blood, collected on day 0 of AZD1222 vaccination. This rearrangement joins TRBV9 to TRBJ2-7; no definite D call. The CDR3 loop is CASSVALGISYEQYF. Written as DNA, the CDR3 is TGTGCCAGCAGCGTAGCTTTAGGGATCTCCTACGAGCAGTACTTC.